The sequence of this T cell receptor beta chain was determined in a study of beta chain features in type 1 diabetes. Notes on the study in general: Overrepresentation of cells with high TCR expression could result from cDNA sequencing.

About this clone: The antigen remains undetermined.

Per donor, one heparinised blood draw averaged around 110 mL. Sorting based on CD45RO/CCR7/CD25/CD127/CD95/CD27 separated CD4+ naive, central memory, regulatory and stem cell-like memory cells. The investigators reverse transcribed all of the isolated RNA, so they sequenced expressed TCRB transcripts. Measured with immunoSEQ multiplex PCR; TCRdb has only the in-frame clones, and not every one. This table holds under 200,000 clones, approximately 8.4% found once. The source material was central memory CD4+ T cells from blood. The receptor was derived from a woman under 30 in good health.

CDR3 region: CASQRRTDTQYF. The CDR3 bases are TGTGCCAGCCAGAGGAGGACAGATACGCAGTATTTT. The chain links TRBV2 to TRBJ2-3; maybe TRBD2 (5 bases). The CDR3 is made up of 12 amino acids. The germline V and J ends were trimmed by 8 bases and 3 bases, with 9 bases remaining between them. Per germline, CDR1 SNHLY and CDR2 FYNNEI.